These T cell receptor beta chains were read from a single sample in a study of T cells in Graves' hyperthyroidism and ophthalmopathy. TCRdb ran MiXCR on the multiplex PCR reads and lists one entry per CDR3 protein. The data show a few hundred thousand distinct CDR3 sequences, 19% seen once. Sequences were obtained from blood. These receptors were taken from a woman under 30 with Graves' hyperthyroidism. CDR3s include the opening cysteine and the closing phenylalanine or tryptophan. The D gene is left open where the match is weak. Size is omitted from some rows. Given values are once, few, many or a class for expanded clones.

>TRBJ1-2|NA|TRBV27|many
CASSRQANYGYTF
TGTGCCAGCAGCAGACAGGCTAACTATGGCTACACCTTC
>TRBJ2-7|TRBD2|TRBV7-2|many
CASSSVSGGGRYEQYF
TGTGCCAGCAGCTCCGTGTCGGGGGGGGGCCGCTACGAGCAGTACTTC
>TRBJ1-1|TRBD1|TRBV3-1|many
CASSDGQGVTEAFF
TGTGCCAGCAGCGACGGACAGGGGGTAACTGAAGCTTTCTTT
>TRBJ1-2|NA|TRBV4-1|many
CASSQPGGVYGYTF
TGCGCCAGCAGCCAACCGGGTGGCGTTTATGGCTACACCTTC
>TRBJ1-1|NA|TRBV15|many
CATSRVQAQNTEAFF
TGTGCCACCAGCAGAGTACAGGCTCAGAACACTGAAGCTTTCTTT
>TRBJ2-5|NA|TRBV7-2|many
CASSLTPGRQETQYF
TGTGCCAGCAGCTTAACTCCGGGGCGCCAAGAGACCCAGTACTTC
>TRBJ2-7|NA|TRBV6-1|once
CASSDQWSSYEQYF
TGTGCCAGCAGTGACCAGTGGAGCTCCTACGAGCAGTACTTC
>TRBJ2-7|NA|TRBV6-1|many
CASSLDRSYEQYF
TGTGCCAGCAGCTTAGACAGGTCCTACGAGCAGTACTTC
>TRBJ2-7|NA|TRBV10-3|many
CAIYEERTGEQYF
TGTGCCATCTACGAGGAACGAACCGGCGAGCAGTACTTC
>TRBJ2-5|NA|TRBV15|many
CATRIRDSPQGTQYF
TGTGCCACCAGGATCCGGGACTCGCCGCAAGGAACCCAGTACTTC
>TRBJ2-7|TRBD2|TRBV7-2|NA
CASSPTSESYEQYF
TGTGCCAGCAGCCCCACTAGCGAGTCCTACGAGCAGTACTTC
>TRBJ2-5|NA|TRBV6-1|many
CATHSGAEETQYF
TGTGCCACCCACTCCGGGGCGGAGGAGACCCAGTACTTC
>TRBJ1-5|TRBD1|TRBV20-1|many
CSASGGKDRGWWNQPQHF
TGCAGTGCTAGCGGAGGGAAAGACAGGGGATGGTGGAATCAGCCCCAGCATTTT
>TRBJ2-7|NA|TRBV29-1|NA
CSVENGYSYEQYF
TGCAGCGTTGAAAACGGATACTCCTACGAGCAGTACTTC
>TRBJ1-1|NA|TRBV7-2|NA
CASSLVGRAAFF
TGTGCCAGCAGCTTAGTAGGAAGGGCGGCTTTCTTT
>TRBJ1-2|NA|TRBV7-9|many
CAWGGGNYGYTF
TGTGCCTGGGGTGGCGGAAACTATGGCTACACCTTC
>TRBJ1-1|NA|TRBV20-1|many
CSPPLPAGNTEAFF
TGCAGTCCCCCCCTCCCGGCAGGGAACACTGAAGCTTTCTTT
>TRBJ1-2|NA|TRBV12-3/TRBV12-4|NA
CACSSRTNYGYTF
TGTGCCTGCAGTTCGAGGACTAACTATGGCTACACCTTC
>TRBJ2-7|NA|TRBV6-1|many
CASSERFYEQYF
TGTGCCAGCAGTGAACGGTTCTACGAGCAGTACTTC
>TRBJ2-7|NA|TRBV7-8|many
CASSLAVTYEQYF
TGTGCCAGCAGCTTAGCTGTTACCTACGAGCAGTACTTC
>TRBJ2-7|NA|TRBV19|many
CASRRQDSYEQYF
TGTGCCAGTAGGCGACAGGACTCCTACGAGCAGTACTTC
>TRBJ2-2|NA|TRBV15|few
CATSEPDHGGTGELFF
TGTGCCACCAGCGAGCCGGATCACGGAGGCACCGGGGAGCTGTTTTTT
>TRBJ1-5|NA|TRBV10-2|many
CASSGGRARQWPQHF
TGCGCCAGCAGTGGCGGACGGGCCCGCCAATGGCCCCAGCATTTT
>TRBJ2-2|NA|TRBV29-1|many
CSVERIVDTGELFF
TGCAGCGTTGAAAGGATCGTCGACACCGGGGAGCTGTTTTTT
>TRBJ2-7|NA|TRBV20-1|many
CSADHTGSLSSYEQYF
TGCAGTGCAGATCATACAGGGTCCCTCAGCTCCTACGAGCAGTACTTC
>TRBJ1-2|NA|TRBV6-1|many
CASSPKGDYLNYGYTF
TGTGCCAGCAGTCCAAAGGGAGACTATCTGAACTATGGCTACACCTTC
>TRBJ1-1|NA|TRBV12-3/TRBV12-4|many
CASSSPPPGGDTEAFF
TGTGCCAGCAGCTCGCCCCCCCCCGGAGGTGACACTGAAGCTTTCTTT
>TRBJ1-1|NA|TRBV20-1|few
CSARDSRGLGSEAFF
TGCAGTGCTAGAGATTCCCGGGGGCTAGGTTCTGAAGCTTTCTTT
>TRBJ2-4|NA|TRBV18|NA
CASSLSLGEVNIQYF
TGTGCCAGCTCACTATCTTTAGGGGAGGTAAACATTCAGTACTTC
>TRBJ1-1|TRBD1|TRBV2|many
CASRQGAGGITEAFF
TGTGCCAGCAGGCAGGGGGCAGGAGGTATCACTGAAGCTTTCTTT
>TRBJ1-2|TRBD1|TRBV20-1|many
CSARFGTVTRYTF
TGCAGTGCTAGGTTTGGGACAGTAACCCGCTACACCTTC
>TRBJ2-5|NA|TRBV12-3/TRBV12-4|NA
CAISLGQTQYF
TGTGCCATCAGTTTGGGGCAGACCCAGTACTTC
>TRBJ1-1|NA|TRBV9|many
CASSVDGTEAFF
TGTGCCAGCAGCGTAGATGGCACTGAAGCTTTCTTT